Presented here are 25 T cell receptor beta chains from one specimen sequenced in a study of T cell repertoires in cytomegalovirus infection. TCRdb processed the reads anew with MiXCR; each CDR3 protein has one entry. The sample shows 200,000 to 300,000 distinct CDR3 sequences, around 6.6% of them seen only once. Sequenced material: PBMCs. These receptors were collected from a human donor in good health (CMV status not recorded). Some clones in this sample may be carry-over from other donors' samples.

This clonotype appeared many times. The rearrangement joins TRBV7-2 to TRBJ1-2, with 7 bases that match TRBD1. Germline CDR1 reads SGHTA; CDR2 reads FQGNSA. J was trimmed by 6 bases and V by 3 bases; bases with no gene match: 4. CDR3 length: 13 residues. CDR3 amino acids: CASSLGQMDGYTF. DNA for the CDR3: TGTGCCAGCAGCTTGGGACAGATGGATGGCTACACCTTC.

This clonotype was recorded at least ten times. CDR3 bases: TGTGCCAGCAGATCGGACCGAAACTACAATGAGCAGTTCTTC. The encoded protein is CASRSDRNYNEQFF. The V gene is TRBV7-9, the J gene TRBJ2-1; D is unclear. With 6 bases removed from V and 3 bases from J, the gap between germline ends came to 12 bases. The germline CDR1 and CDR2 sequences are SEHNR and FQNEAQ (reference sequence). The CDR3 has 14 amino acids.

This clonotype was recorded at least ten times. The V and J genes are TRBV20-1 and TRBJ2-6; D call uncertain. The CDR3 covers 14 residues. Trimming removed 6 bases from V and 0 bases from J, with 9 bases in between. Germline-derived CDR1 and CDR2 are DFQATT and SNEGSKA (reference sequence). CDR3 in amino acids: CSAEDLSGANVLTF. Here the CDR3 DNA reads TGCAGTGCAGAGGACCTCTCTGGGGCCAACGTCCTGACTTTC.

This clonotype was seen only a few times. The rearrangement joins TRBV29-1 to TRBJ2-5, with D hard to call. V was trimmed by 1 base and J by 2 bases, leaving 8 bases between them. Per germline, CDR1 SQVTM and CDR2 ANQGSEA. CDR3 length: 13 amino acids. This CDR3 is CSVEGQNQETQYF. The CDR3 bases are TGCAGCGTTGAAGGGCAGAATCAAGAGACCCAGTACTTC.

This clonotype was seen repeatedly, ten times or more. The gene calls are TRBV6-1 and TRBJ1-5; a weak D match, TRBD1 (6 bases). This CDR3 has 13 residues. Germline V gene lookup returns CDR1 MNHNS and CDR2 SASEGT. The V end was cut by 6 bases, the J end by 4 bases, with 10 bases between. CDR3 in DNA: TGTGCCAGCAGGGCCACAGGGAATCAGCCCCAGCATTTT. Its translation: CASRATGNQPQHF.

This clonotype was seen at least ten times. The rearrangement links TRBV6-2 or TRBV6-3 to TRBJ2-7; D possibly corresponds to TRBD1 (5 bases). Per the germline V gene, CDR1 is MNHEY and CDR2 is SVGEGT. CDR3 length: 13 residues. Trimming stripped 9 bases from V and 3 bases from J, with 15 bases between. DNA of the CDR3: TGTGCCAGTACTGACAGAAATGACTACGAGCAGTACTTC. It yields the protein CASTDRNDYEQYF.

This clonotype was seen many times. The CDR3 DNA follows: TGCAGCGTGGCTAAACTAGCTCAGGATACGCAGTATTTT. Residues: CSVAKLAQDTQYF. This chain links TRBV29-1 with TRBJ2-3, with TRBD2 as a possible D gene (6 bases). This CDR3 has 13 residues. CDR1 and CDR2 from the germline V gene are SQVTM and ANQGSEA. Deletions cut 6 bases from V and 6 bases from J, with 16 bases between.

At least ten counts were recorded for this clonotype. The V and J genes are TRBV2 and TRBJ2-1; no clear D. Germline CDR1 SNHLY, CDR2 FYNNEI. The CDR3 has 17 amino acids. Between the trimmed V and J ends, which lost 1 base and 4 bases, there was a span of 17 bases. The CDR3 region is CASSEGARQATYNEQFF. CDR3 DNA: TGTGCCAGCAGTGAAGGTGCCAGGCAGGCTACATACAATGAGCAGTTCTTC.

This clonotype was counted ten times or more. The rearrangement joins TRBV5-1 to TRBJ2-1; TRBD1 matches 8 bases. This CDR3 contains 14 residues. V shed 0 bases, J shed 5 bases, and the junction held 1 base outside the gene matches. The germline gives CDR1 SGHRS, CDR2 YFSETQ. The CDR3 coding sequence is TGCGCCAGCAGCTTGGCGGGACAGGACAATGAGCAGTTCTTC. This translates into CASSLAGQDNEQFF. Variable domain in full (rest from reference TRBV5-1 and TRBJ2-1): KAGVTQTPRYLIKTRGQQVTLSCSPISGHRSVSWYQQTPGQGLQFLFEYFSETQRNKGNFPGRFSGRQFSNSRSEMNVSTLELGDSALYLCASSLAGQDNEQFFGPGTRLTVL.

This chain connects TRBV6-2 or TRBV6-3 to TRBJ1-2, with D possibly matching TRBD1 (5 bases). V was cut by 2 bases and J by 4 bases, with 5 bases left in between. CDR1 is MNHEY and CDR2 is SVGEGT in the germline V gene. There are 12 residues in the CDR3. The CDR3 region has the DNA TGTGCCAGCAGTTACGGGGGCTATGGCTACACCTTC. This sequence encodes CASSYGGYGYTF.

This clonotype was counted only a few times. CDR3 in DNA: TGCAGTGCTAGGAGCATTCTCCAAGAGACCCAGTACTTC. Translated: CSARSILQETQYF. J is TRBJ2-5 and V is TRBV20-1; D gene uncertain. Germline CDR1 is DFQATT and CDR2 is SNEGSKA (reference sequence). This CDR3 is built from 13 residues. The ends were cut back, 3 bases at V and 1 base at J, with 9 bases in the middle.

V gene TRBV6-2 or TRBV6-3 combines with J gene TRBJ2-1; no clear D gene. V lost 7 bases, J lost 8 bases, and 12 bases lay in between. Germline loops: CDR1 MNHEY, CDR2 SVGEGT. This CDR3 is built from 12 residues. Here the CDR3 DNA reads TGTGCCAGCACCGATTTAGCTTATGAGCAGTTCTTC. This sequence encodes CASTDLAYEQFF.

This clonotype was counted many times. The chain has TRBV4-1 and TRBJ2-5, with 7 bases aligning to TRBD2. This CDR3 is 18 amino acids long. Germline CDR1 MGHRA, CDR2 YSYEKL. V lost 1 base and J lost 0; bases outside the gene matches: 11. CDR3 protein: CASSQVITGLPNQETQYF. CDR3 DNA: TGCGCCAGCAGCCAAGTGATAACGGGACTACCAAACCAAGAGACCCAGTACTTC.

This clonotype was counted at least ten times. Written as DNA, the CDR3 is TGTGCCAGCAGCTCCCGGACAGGGGGCAATGAGCAGTTCTTC. This translates into CASSSRTGGNEQFF. The J gene is TRBJ2-1, the V gene TRBV11-2, with TRBD1 matching 10 bases. The length of the CDR3 is 14 residues. Trimming took 4 bases from V and 6 from J; bases not matched to a gene: 3. Germline CDR1 and CDR2: SGHAT and FQNNGV. Combining the CDR3 with reference TRBV11-2 and TRBJ2-1 gives the whole variable domain EAGVAQSPRYKIIEKRQSVAFWCNPISGHATLYWYQQILGQGPKLLIQFQNNGVVDDSQLPKDRFSAERLKGVDSTLKIQPAKLEDSAVYLCASSSRTGGNEQFFGPGTRLTVL.

This clonotype was found many times. J is TRBJ1-1 and V is TRBV6-5, with a weak D call TRBD1 (5 bases). The length of the CDR3 is 13 residues. Germline lookup yields CDR1 MNHEY and CDR2 SVGAGI. Deletions cut 9 bases from V and 4 bases from J, with 15 bases between. The CDR3 coding sequence is TGTGCCAGTCACATTGCAGGGACCACTGAAGCTTTCTTT. Protein: CASHIAGTTEAFF.

This clonotype occurred many times. V and J are TRBV6-2 or TRBV6-3 and TRBJ2-7; D is ambiguous. CDR1 is MNHEY and CDR2 is SVGEGT in the germline V gene. The CDR3 length is 13 residues. Trimming shortened V by 2 bases and J by 2 bases, and 7 bases separated the two germline ends. The chain's CDR3 is CASSYRPTYEQYF. Written as DNA, the CDR3 is TGTGCCAGCAGTTACAGGCCGACCTACGAGCAGTACTTC.

The gene calls are TRBV29-1 and TRBJ1-2, with a weak D call TRBD1 (6 bases). Germline values: CDR1 SQVTM, CDR2 ANQGSEA. This CDR3 has 14 amino acids. Trimming shortened V by 0 bases and J by 6 bases, and 14 bases separated the two germline ends. DNA for the CDR3: TGCAGCGTTGAAGACCACAGGGCAGCGGATGGCTACACCTTC. Amino acid sequence: CSVEDHRAADGYTF.

There are many counts of this clonotype. J is TRBJ1-4 and V is TRBV7-2; D gene ambiguous. CDR1 and CDR2 (germline): SGHTA, FQGNSA. The CDR3 is 14 amino acids. V was shortened by 1 base and J by 4 bases, with 7 bases between the two germline ends. The CDR3, as DNA: TGTGCCAGCAGCTTAGGGATGGTTAATGAAAAACTGTTTTTT. This gives the protein CASSLGMVNEKLFF.

This clonotype was counted ten times or more. The chain is built from TRBV28 and TRBJ2-1; 8 bases align to TRBD2. This CDR3 is 14 amino acids long. Germline V gene lookup returns CDR1 MDHEN and CDR2 SYDVKM. After removal of 7 bases from V and 4 bases from J, the junction contained 6 bases not matched to a gene. The CDR3 DNA reads as TGTGCCAGCACCACCGGGGGGGGGTACAATGAGCAGTTCTTC. This codes for CASTTGGGYNEQFF.

This clonotype has a count of ten or more. V usage is TRBV6-2 or TRBV6-3 and J usage is TRBJ2-1; 8 nucleotides agree with TRBD1. With V trimmed by 0 bases and J by 5 bases, 6 bases remained unmatched. The CDR3 totals 16 residues. CDR1 and CDR2 (germline): MNHEY, SVGEGT. CDR3 loop: CASSYSRGQDHNEQFF. The CDR3 region has the DNA TGTGCCAGCAGTTACTCGAGGGGACAGGACCACAATGAGCAGTTCTTC.

This clonotype appeared a few times. The V call is TRBV2, the J call TRBJ2-5, with D perhaps TRBD2 (6 bases). Germline V gene sequence: CDR1 SNHLY, CDR2 FYNNEI. Trimming pared 3 bases from V and 2 bases from J, leaving 10 bases between. The CDR3 contains 14 residues. CDR3 loop: CASSDAGTQETQYF. The CDR3 DNA sequence: TGTGCCAGCAGTGATGCCGGGACTCAAGAGACCCAGTACTTC.

V is TRBV15 and J is TRBJ2-5; D not resolved. The V end lost 9 bases, the J end lost 7 bases, and 15 bases lay between the germline ends. Germline lookup yields CDR1 LNHNV and CDR2 YYDKDF (reference sequence). The CDR3 loop spans 12 amino acids. The CDR3: CATSQFKGTQYF. The CDR3 nucleotides read TGTGCCACGAGCCAGTTCAAAGGGACCCAGTACTTC. Drawing the rest from reference TRBV15 and TRBJ2-5, the complete variable domain is DAMVIQNPRYQVTQFGKPVTLSCSQTLNHNVMYWYQQKSSQAPKLLFHYYDKDFNNEADTPDNFQSRRPNTSFCFLDIRSPGLGDTAMYLCATSQFKGTQYFGPGTRLLVL.

This clonotype has at least ten counts. The chain is built from TRBV19 and TRBJ2-7, with 10 bases aligning to TRBD2. The CDR3 runs to 16 residues. The V gene's germline CDR1 is LNHDA and CDR2 SQIVND (reference sequence). V lost 3 bases and J lost 6; bases outside the gene matches: 11. The CDR3 sequence: CASSILGLAGVREQYF. Here the CDR3 DNA reads TGTGCCAGTAGTATCCTCGGTCTAGCGGGGGTTCGCGAGCAGTACTTC.

The chain carries TRBV14 and TRBJ2-7; D gene uncertain. CDR1 SGHDN and CDR2 FVKESK come from the germline V gene. The CDR3 is made up of 14 amino acids. V shed 3 bases and J shed 2 bases, with 11 bases lying between them. The DNA of the CDR3 is TGTGCCAGCAGCCATCTTACCCGGGCCTACGAGCAGTACTTC. This sequence encodes CASSHLTRAYEQYF.

This clonotype has ten or more counts. This chain uses TRBV14 with TRBJ1-3; no reliable D call. There are 15 residues in the CDR3. Trimming removed 1 base at V and 0 bases at J, with 7 bases between. CDR1 and CDR2 (germline): SGHDN, FVKESK. The CDR3 here is CASSQVTSSGNTIYF. As DNA, the CDR3 is TGTGCCAGCAGCCAAGTTACAAGCTCTGGAAACACCATATATTTT.